The rows below give T cell receptor beta chains drawn from one sample of a study of T cell responses to AZD1222 COVID-19 vaccine. The method was immunoSEQ multiplex PCR; TCRdb's version includes in-frame clones alone and lacks a portion of them. Of 130,000 or so clones in the sample, about 93% are singletons; the top ten hold roughly 5.9%. The specimen comprised peripheral blood, sampled on day 0 of AZD1222 vaccination. These TCRs come from an adult in good health. Both conserved end residues are trimmed from each CDR3. D genes are given only for firm matches. Size values are once, few and many counts, or a class for expanded clones, and some rows have none.

J | D | V | size | CDR3
TRBJ2-2 | NA | TRBV9 | NA | ASSKLASVGELF
TRBJ2-1 | NA | TRBV29-1 | NA | SGDLRGIQEQF
TRBJ2-7 | NA | TRBV28 | NA | ASRGSGVYEQY
TRBJ2-1 | TRBD1 | TRBV5-1 | NA | ASSLYWDRAYNEQF
TRBJ2-5 | NA | TRBV7-9 | NA | ASSSGVQETQY
TRBJ1-1 | NA | TRBV7-9 | NA | ASSLEWLGEDTEAF
TRBJ2-7 | NA | TRBV9 | NA | ASSVGVGSSYEQY
TRBJ2-7 | NA | TRBV7-9 | NA | ASSLATGSKWEQY
TRBJ2-1 | NA | TRBV7-9 | NA | ASSFSESSYNEQF
TRBJ2-1 | TRBD2 | TRBV9 | NA | ASSVTGTSGRNEQF
TRBJ1-4 | NA | TRBV6-2/TRBV6-3 | once | ASSYLQPTNEKLF
TRBJ1-2 | NA | TRBV6-2/TRBV6-3 | once | ASSYSRVVGGYT